These T cell receptor beta chains were read from a single sample in a study of chemoradiotherapy in HPV16-positive cancers. The data were produced by immunoSEQ multiplex PCR, yet TCRdb's version contains in-frame clones alone and is incomplete. The table records 16,000 or so clones, 65% to 80% of them present only once. This sample was gathered from a patient who underwent chemoradiotherapy. These receptors were taken from a human donor with HPV-associated anogenital cancer. Both conserved end residues are part of each CDR3. D genes are given only for firm matches. A row's size may be missing; if present it is once, few, many or a size class.

v_call	d_call	clone_size	j_call	cdr3_aa	cdr3_nt
TRBV6-5	.	.	TRBJ1-4	CASSYSKLQGYEKLFF	TGTGCCAGCAGTTACTCGAAGTTACAGGGCTATGAAAAACTGTTTTTT
TRBV5-1	.	few	TRBJ1-4	CASSSGRLDEKLFF	TGCGCCAGCAGCTCGGGACGGTTAGATGAAAAACTGTTTTTT
TRBV18	.	.	TRBJ2-6	CASSPTLGGGGANVLTF	TGTGCCAGCTCACCAACTTTAGGGGGTGGTGGGGCCAACGTCCTGACTTTC
TRBV6-1	TRBD1	.	TRBJ1-1	CASSEALGWTGGAFF	TGTGCCAGCAGTGAAGCGCTTGGTTGGACAGGTGGGGCTTTCTTT
TRBV28	TRBD1	once	TRBJ1-1	CASTRDRVNIMNTEAFF	TGTGCCAGCACCCGGGACAGGGTCAACATTATGAACACTGAAGCTTTCTTT
TRBV5-1	TRBD1	.	TRBJ2-7	CASSLGTGTLTYEQYF	TGCGCCAGCAGCCTTGGGACAGGAACCCTGACCTACGAGCAGTACTTC
TRBV10-3	TRBD2	.	TRBJ2-7	CAISEAGTSGKYEQYF	TGTGCCATCAGTGAGGCCGGGACTAGCGGAAAGTACGAGCAGTACTTC
TRBV9	.	.	TRBJ1-2	CASSLRGYGYTF	TGTGCCAGCAGCCTTCGGGGGTATGGCTACACCTTC
TRBV6-1	.	.	TRBJ1-1	CASSAAGLENTEAFF	TGTGCCAGCAGTGCGGCAGGGCTGGAAAACACTGAAGCTTTCTTT
TRBV19	.	.	TRBJ1-2	CASSISGLYGYTF	TGTGCCAGTAGTATCTCGGGGTTGTATGGCTACACCTTC
TRBV11-2	TRBD2	.	TRBJ2-3	CASSLAAGGTRDTQYF	TGTGCCAGCAGCTTAGCGGCGGGGGGGACCAGAGATACGCAGTATTTT
TRBV9	TRBD2	.	TRBJ2-3	CASSVDPLAGGIDTQYF	TGTGCCAGCAGCGTAGACCCCCTAGCGGGGGGGATAGATACGCAGTATTTT
TRBV30	TRBD1	.	TRBJ1-1	CAWSGQGSTEAFF	TGTGCCTGGAGTGGACAGGGAAGCACTGAAGCTTTCTTT
TRBV6-6	.	.	TRBJ2-2	CASRSQGNTGELFF	TGTGCCAGCAGGTCCCAGGGGAACACCGGGGAGCTGTTTTTT
TRBV4-3	.	.	TRBJ2-1	CASSQVGTADNEQFF	TGCGCCAGCAGCCAAGTAGGAACAGCGGACAATGAGCAGTTCTTC
TRBV28	.	.	TRBJ1-2	CASRPGKGGYTF	TGTGCCAGCAGGCCAGGGAAGGGTGGCTACACCTTC